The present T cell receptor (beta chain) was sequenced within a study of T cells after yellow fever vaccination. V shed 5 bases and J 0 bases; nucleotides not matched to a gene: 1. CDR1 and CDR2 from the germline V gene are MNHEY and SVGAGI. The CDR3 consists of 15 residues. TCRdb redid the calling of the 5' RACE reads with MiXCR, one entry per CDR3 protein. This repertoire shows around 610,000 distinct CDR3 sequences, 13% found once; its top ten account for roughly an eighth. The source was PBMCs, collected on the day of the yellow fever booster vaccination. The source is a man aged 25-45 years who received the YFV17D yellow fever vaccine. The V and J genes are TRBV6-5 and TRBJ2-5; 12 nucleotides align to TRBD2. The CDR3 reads CASSTSGRNQETQYF. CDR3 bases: TGTGCCAGCAGTACTAGCGGGAGGAACCAAGAGACCCAGTACTTC.